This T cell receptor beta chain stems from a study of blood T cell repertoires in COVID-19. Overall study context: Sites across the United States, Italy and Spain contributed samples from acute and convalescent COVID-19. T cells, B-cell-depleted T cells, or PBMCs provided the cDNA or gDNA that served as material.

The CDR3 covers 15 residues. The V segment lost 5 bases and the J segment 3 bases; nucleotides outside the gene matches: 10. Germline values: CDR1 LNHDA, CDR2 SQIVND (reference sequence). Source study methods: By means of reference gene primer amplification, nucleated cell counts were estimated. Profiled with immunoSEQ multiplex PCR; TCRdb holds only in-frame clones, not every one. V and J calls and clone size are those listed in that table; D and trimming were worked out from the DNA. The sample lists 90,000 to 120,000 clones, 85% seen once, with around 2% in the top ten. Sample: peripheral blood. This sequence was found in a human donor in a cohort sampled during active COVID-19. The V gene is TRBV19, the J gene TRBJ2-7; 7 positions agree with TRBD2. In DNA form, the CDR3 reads TGTGCCAGTAGTTTGGGGGGGACTTATAACTACGAGCAGTACTTC. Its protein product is CASSLGGTYNYEQYF.